This record concerns one T cell receptor beta chain sequence. Germline-derived CDR1 and CDR2 are ENHRY and SYGVKD. The V end was cut by 8 bases, the J end by 5 bases, with 18 bases between. There are 14 residues in the CDR3. Extraction of genomic DNA in unsorted samples used 100 million or so PBMCs. Assay execution took place at the deep level. Genomic DNA from each subset was divided evenly over several immunoSEQ plates. Produced via immunoSEQ multiplex PCR; TCRdb's table is partial and in-frame only. The sample consists of 400,000 to 600,000 clones, about 76% of them appearing once. This specimen comes from a study of shared clonotypes between healthy human individuals.

The V call is TRBV10-3, the J call TRBJ2-5; D gene ambiguous. The clonotype originates from a woman aged 40 to 50 in good health. Some clones in this sample may be carry-over from other donors' samples. The material sequenced was PBMCs. CDR3 sequence reads: CAIGAAASTETQYF. CDR3 DNA: TGTGCCATCGGAGCAGCAGCTTCCACGGAGACCCAGTACTTC.